These 27 T cell receptor beta chains originate from one sample sequenced in a study of blood T cell repertoires in COVID-19. Sequencing was performed with immunoSEQ multiplex PCR; in TCRdb, only in-frame clones are kept and a portion is missing. The sample records some 370,000 clones, around 87% being singletons. The sequencing sample was made of peripheral blood. The receptors shown here come from a woman in her 30s with COVID-19, enrolled during active disease.

As to this clone: This CDR3 is also generated by other DNA sequences in the sample. The rearrangement joins TRBV5-1 to TRBJ2-3, with 7 nucleotides matching TRBD2. Germline CDR1 and CDR2: SGHRS and YFSETQ. V shed 0 bases and J 1 base; nucleotides not matched to a gene: 2. The CDR3 is 15 amino acids. In DNA form, the CDR3 reads TGCGCCAGCAGCTTGGGGCTAGCGGGCACAGATACGCAGTATTTT. Residues: CASSLGLAGTDTQYF.

V and J are TRBV7-8 and TRBJ2-7, with 7 bases identical to TRBD1. The junction had 8 bases not matched to a gene; V was cut back by 5 bases and J by 4 bases. The germline V gene has CDR1 SGHVS and CDR2 FQNEAQ. This CDR3 region has 14 residues. The CDR3 DNA reads TGTGCCAGCAGCCATCGACAGGGCGCTTACGAGCAGTACTTC. It specifies CASSHRQGAYEQYF.

The chain has TRBV6-6 and TRBJ2-7, with D tentatively TRBD2 (5 bases). This CDR3 region has 13 residues. V was pared by 5 bases and J by 5 bases, with 13 bases between. Germline loops: CDR1 MNHNY, CDR2 SVGAGI (reference sequence). The CDR3 sequence is CASSGVGGDEQYF. CDR3 in DNA: TGTGCCAGCAGTGGGGTTGGAGGAGACGAGCAGTACTTC.

The chain recombines TRBV11-3 with TRBJ2-1; 11 nucleotides line up with TRBD1. J gave up 6 bases and V 6 bases, and 10 bases lay outside the gene matches. The CDR3 length is 16 residues. Looked up from germline, CDR1 is SGHNT and CDR2 is YENEEA. The DNA for the CDR3 is TGTGCCAGCAGTCGAATGGCGGGGACAGGGGGCAATGAGCAGTTCTTC. Translation: CASSRMAGTGGNEQFF.

In the case of this clone: The sample holds other DNA sequences that translate to the same CDR3. The V gene is TRBV7-6, the J gene TRBJ2-5; 10 bases are a match to TRBD2. There are 16 residues in the CDR3. J lost 5 bases, V lost 1 base, and 7 bases had no gene match. Per germline, CDR1 SGHVS and CDR2 FNYEAQ. The CDR3 loop reads CASSLGLAGEGETQYF. The CDR3 nucleotides read TGTGCCAGCAGCTTAGGGCTAGCGGGAGAGGGGGAGACCCAGTACTTC.

The rearrangement joins TRBV19 to TRBJ2-7, with a weak D call TRBD2 (5 bases). The CDR3 loop spans 11 amino acids. The germline V gene encodes CDR1 LNHDA and CDR2 SQIVND (reference sequence). Trimming pared 4 bases from V and 6 bases from J, leaving 7 bases between. This CDR3 is CASSNGVEQYF. The DNA of the CDR3 is TGTGCCAGTAGTAACGGGGTCGAGCAGTACTTC.

The V and J genes are TRBV3-1 (or the pseudogene TRBV3-2) and TRBJ1-1; weak D call: TRBD1 (6 bases). CDR1 is LGHDT and CDR2 is YNNKEL in the germline V gene (reference sequence). The V gene lost 4 bases and the J gene lost 4 bases, with 13 bases spanning the gap. CDR3 size: 14 residues. The CDR3, as DNA: TGTGCCAGCAGCCCGGGACAATCCGGCACTGAAGCTTTCTTT. It yields the protein CASSPGQSGTEAFF.

V and J are TRBV6-2 or TRBV6-3 and TRBJ2-1; the D gene is possibly TRBD2 (5 bases). The CDR3 contains 13 residues. Germline CDR1 is MNHEY and CDR2 is SVGEGT. Trimming cost V 4 bases and J 11 bases, with 15 bases left between them. This CDR3 is CASSSFGLAQQFF. The CDR3 nucleotides are TGTGCCAGCAGTTCCTTTGGGCTAGCTCAGCAGTTCTTC.

This clone was picked up one time. The chain joins TRBV5-6 to TRBJ2-1; TRBD1 agrees at 7 bases. CDR1 and CDR2 (germline): SGHDT, YYEEEE. The V gene end was trimmed by 6 bases and the J gene end by 6 bases; junction bases not matched to a gene: 6. CDR3 length: 13 amino acids. CDR3 amino acids: CASTLNRGNEQFF. Written as DNA, the CDR3 is TGTGCCAGCACCTTAAACAGGGGCAATGAGCAGTTCTTC.

The rearrangement links TRBV6-4 to TRBJ2-7; 12 nucleotides line up with TRBD2. The CDR3 extends over 19 amino acids. Germline V gives CDR1 MRHNA, CDR2 SNTAGT. V trimming: 0 bases; J trimming: 3 bases; junction bases outside the gene matches: 12. The CDR3 is CASSDSLRTSGIVGYEQYF. CDR3 sequence (DNA): TGTGCCAGCAGTGACTCTCTCCGGACTAGCGGGATAGTAGGCTACGAGCAGTACTTC.

This clone appeared a single time. This chain connects TRBV6-2 or TRBV6-3 to TRBJ2-5; the D gene is possibly TRBD2 (6 bases). The CDR3 length is 14 residues. The V and J ends lost 5 bases and 5 bases respectively, with 15 bases between them. Per germline, CDR1 MNHEY and CDR2 SVGEGT. CDR3 nucleotides: TGTGCCAGCAGTACGGCGTGGAGCGGGGAGACCCAGTACTTC. The encoded protein is CASSTAWSGETQYF.

V is TRBV5-4 and J is TRBJ2-2; 9 bases are shared with TRBD2. The CDR3 extends over 17 amino acids. V dropped 4 bases and J dropped 5; count of bases not matched to a gene: 12. Germline lookup yields CDR1 SGHNT and CDR2 YYREEE (reference sequence). CDR3 nucleotide sequence: TGTGCCAGCAGCGGACGGGGCGGGAGGGCCGAAACCGGGGAGCTGTTTTTT. This codes for CASSGRGGRAETGELFF.

The gene calls are TRBV3-1 (or the pseudogene TRBV3-2) and TRBJ2-5, with 8 bases aligning to TRBD2. From germline, CDR1 is LGHDT and CDR2 YNNKEL (reference sequence). Germline trimming cut 1 base from V and 1 base from J; bases unmatched to any gene: 5. CDR3 length equals 16 residues. CDR3 DNA sequence: TGTGCCAGCAGCCAAGTGGCTAGCGGGTTCCAAGAGACCCAGTACTTC. This translates into CASSQVASGFQETQYF.

This chain connects TRBV10-3 to TRBJ2-7; D is possibly TRBD2 (7 bases). Germline-derived CDR1 and CDR2 are ENHRY and SYGVKD. Between the trimmed V and J ends, which lost 3 bases and 2 bases, there was a span of 26 bases. CDR3 size: 19 residues. The CDR3 loop is CAISDHLRGRDYTTYEQYF. The CDR3, as DNA: TGTGCCATCAGTGACCACCTCAGGGGTCGGGACTACACGACCTACGAGCAGTACTTC.

In this sample, this clone turned up a few times. V gene TRBV9 combines with J gene TRBJ2-6; D is perhaps TRBD2 (7 bases). Trimming shortened V by 2 bases and J by 4 bases, and 13 bases separated the two germline ends. CDR3 length equals 16 residues. The germline CDR1 and CDR2 sequences are SGDLS and YYNGEE. For the CDR3, the DNA is TGTGCCAGCAGCGTGTCGGGGGGCAGAGGGGCCAACGTCCTGACTTTC. It is translated as CASSVSGGRGANVLTF.

The chain couples TRBV19 to TRBJ2-7; TRBD2 matches 9 bases. From germline, CDR1 is LNHDA and CDR2 SQIVND (reference sequence). CDR3 length: 15 amino acids. V trimming: 6 bases; J trimming: 1 base; junction bases outside the gene matches: 7. CDR3 sequence reads: CASRPTSGSSYEQYF. In DNA form, the CDR3 reads TGTGCCAGTAGGCCGACTAGCGGATCTTCCTACGAGCAGTACTTC.

CDR3 loop: CASSPSTGGDEKLFF. The CDR3 bases are TGTGCCAGCAGCCCATCGACAGGGGGCGATGAAAAACTGTTTTTT. This chain uses TRBV4-2 with TRBJ1-4; 10 bases are a match to TRBD1. This CDR3 region has 15 residues. The germline V gene encodes CDR1 LGHNA and CDR2 YNFKEQ. Trimming removed 4 bases from V and 6 bases from J; junction bases left unmatched: 5.

The rearrangement uses TRBV9 and TRBJ2-2; TRBD2 aligns across 7 bases. The germline V gene encodes CDR1 SGDLS and CDR2 YYNGEE. With 7 bases clipped from V and 5 bases from J, the junction kept 11 bases outside the gene matches. CDR3 length equals 15 residues. This CDR3 is CASGGDGTFTGELFF. The CDR3, as DNA: TGTGCCAGCGGGGGGGACGGTACCTTTACCGGGGAGCTGTTTTTT.

The chain's CDR3 is CASSLTGTGRSGELFF. CDR3 DNA sequence: TGTGCCAGCAGTCTTACCGGGACAGGGAGGTCCGGGGAGCTGTTTTTT. The chain combines TRBV6-4 with TRBJ2-2; 9 nucleotides agree with TRBD1. Germline V gene data show CDR1 as MRHNA and CDR2 as SNTAGT. The V and J ends lost 5 bases and 6 bases, in that order; junction bases with no gene match: 10. The CDR3 consists of 16 residues.

This clone was observed a handful of times. Other nucleotide sequences from this sample produce the same CDR3. The J gene is TRBJ2-5, the V gene TRBV5-1; possible D gene TRBD2, 5 bases. Germline loops: CDR1 SGHRS, CDR2 YFSETQ. Trimming took off 0 bases at V and 5 bases at J, with 8 bases between the two ends. The CDR3 contains 13 residues. CDR3: CASSLAREETQYF. In DNA form, the CDR3 reads TGCGCCAGCAGCTTGGCGAGGGAGGAGACCCAGTACTTC.

This chain joins TRBV9 and TRBJ2-3; D possibly corresponds to TRBD2 (5 bases). CDR1 is SGDLS and CDR2 is YYNGEE in the germline V gene. V was cut by 4 bases and J by 2 bases, with 17 bases left in between. The CDR3 contains 16 residues. CDR3 DNA: TGTGCCAGCAGCCCTGGACTCCGAGTGAACACAGATACGCAGTATTTT. Protein sequence: CASSPGLRVNTDTQYF.

The chain couples TRBV5-8 to TRBJ2-5; 8 nucleotides align to TRBD2. In germline, CDR1 is SGHTS, CDR2 YDEGEE. V lost 3 bases and J lost 3; bases outside the gene matches: 10. The CDR3 is 16 residues long. The CDR3 DNA reads TGTGCCAGCAGCTCCGAGAAAACTAGCGGAAAAGAGACCCAGTACTTC. It specifies CASSSEKTSGKETQYF.

V gene TRBV9 combines with J gene TRBJ2-6; 8 nucleotides align to TRBD1. The CDR3 consists of 19 residues. From germline, CDR1 is SGDLS and CDR2 YYNGEE. V lost 2 bases, J lost 0 bases, and 10 bases stayed unmatched. The CDR3 coding sequence is TGTGCCAGCAGCGTGGATCCCAGGGGGCCCTCCTCTGGGGCCAACGTCCTGACTTTC. Its translation is CASSVDPRGPSSGANVLTF.

This sequence joins TRBV19 and TRBJ2-1, with D possibly matching TRBD1 (6 bases). Germline V CDR1 and CDR2: LNHDA, SQIVND (reference sequence). The length of the CDR3 is 14 residues. Between the trimmed V and J ends, which lost 6 bases and 4 bases, there was a span of 13 bases. The CDR3 sequence is CASRPGHIYNEQFF. CDR3 DNA sequence: TGTGCCAGTAGGCCGGGACACATTTACAATGAGCAGTTCTTC.

V usage is TRBV5-8 and J usage is TRBJ2-2, with D possibly matching TRBD1 (5 bases). The CDR3 is 11 amino acids. With 4 bases removed from V and 8 bases from J, the gap between germline ends came to 6 bases. CDR1 and CDR2 from the germline V gene are SGHTS and YDEGEE. The CDR3 loop reads CASSRTGELFF. The CDR3 nucleotides read TGTGCCAGCAGCAGGACAGGGGAGCTGTTTTTT.

This chain links TRBV5-1 with TRBJ1-3, with D perhaps matching TRBD1 (5 bases). CDR3 length: 16 residues. V lost 0 bases and J 0 bases, leaving 10 bases between the germline ends. Per germline, CDR1 SGHRS and CDR2 YFSETQ. The CDR3 DNA is TGCGCCAGCAGCTTGGATCGGCAGGGCTCTGGAAACACCATATATTTT. This translates into CASSLDRQGSGNTIYF.

The CDR3 spells CASSLGLAGGYYEQYF. The CDR3 DNA follows: TGTGCCAGCAGCCTAGGACTAGCGGGAGGTTACTACGAGCAGTACTTC. This sequence joins TRBV5-4 and TRBJ2-7, with 14 bases aligning to TRBD2. The J segment lost 3 bases and the V segment lost 4 bases, leaving 6 bases of the junction unmatched. Germline V gives CDR1 SGHNT, CDR2 YYREEE (reference sequence). The length of the CDR3 is 16 residues.